The present TCR beta chain was sequenced within a study of graft-versus-host responses after intestinal transplantation (dated by TCRdb to about 2021). Study-wide context: The transplants that recipients received were multivisceral, liver-intestinal, or isolated intestinal. Every recipient was given anti-thymocyte globulin induction, followed by about three years of maintenance tacrolimus and steroids. After intestinal transplantation, graft-versus-host and host-versus-graft alloreactive T cell clones were followed in the graft, circulation and bone marrow using bulk TCR-beta CDR3 sequencing. Alloreactive clones were identified by sequencing pre-transplant mixed lymphocyte reaction products and comparing them with unstimulated pre-transplant donor and recipient T cells. The cohort enrolled 24 intestinal transplant recipients, one of whom was a retransplant, and a few patients without pretransplant specimens were excluded. A peak of at least 4% donor T cells among recipient peripheral blood mononuclear cells was the definition used for donor T cell macrochimerism. Instead of going to the commercial service, samples from a few later patients were sequenced in-house on an Illumina MiSeq and processed with MiXCR. Study-wide conclusions, independent of this receptor: GvH clones were detected in recipient bone marrow, and some appeared earlier in ileal mucosa or blood, consistent with an intestinal mucosal origin. The relatively low number and heterogeneity of intestinal transplant patients limited the conclusions. Early after transplant, declines in HvG clones were associated with peak levels of circulating GvH clones. In patients with donor T cell macrochimerism, the allografts had high GvH to HvG T cell clonal ratios.

Interpreted using the paper, the time point label stands for: cells obtained before transplantation from donor or recipient. CD3+CD4+ and CD3+CD8+ populations were FACS-sorted from unstimulated pre-transplant donor and recipient cells taken from spleen or lymph nodes. Measured from the cysteine to the phenylalanine, the CDR3 is 13 residues long. The DNA shown is the 39-base CDR3, in frame from base 1. The germline V gene encodes CDR1 SEHNR and CDR2 FQNEAQ (reference sequence). V lost 5 bases and J lost 4 bases; the stretch between them is 8 bases long. With regard to this clone: Its antigen remains unidentified. It has no much larger one-base neighbor in the sample; base qualities were not kept.

Libraries were prepared through the immunoSEQ multiplex PCR assay. In most patients, genomic DNA was isolated using the Qiagen DNeasy Blood and Tissue Kit and sent frozen to Adaptive Biotechnologies for TCR sequencing. For most patients, genomic DNA was subjected to high-throughput TCR-beta CDR3 sequencing by Adaptive Biotechnologies. The authors' pipeline ran thus. Adaptive's ImmunoSEQ software was the source of the TCR sequencing data for 15 to 20 patients, while three other patients were processed with MiXCR and VDJtools. CD4 versus CD8 sorting errors were corrected by removing sequences found in both subsets at a frequency ratio below 5:1. CDR3 nucleotide sequences shared between donor and recipient were removed because the origin of such sequences could not be assigned. At least 2-fold expansion over unstimulated cells and a minimum CFSE-low frequency of 0.002% (template counts) or 0.001% (read counts) were required for clones to be classified as alloreactive. Clones detected in sequenced pre-transplant spleen, lymph node, or MLR CFSE-low populations of the donor or recipient were defined as mappable. Cumulative frequency of alloreactive clones was calculated as a percentage of all sequences weighted by copy number. This immuneACCESS table, as held by TCRdb, lists in-frame sequences with V and J called but not all clones. Of the missing ones, under half trace to an unresolved V gene in checked studies; the others have no known cause. V and J calls and clone size are copied from that table; D and trimming were computed from the DNA. Recorded for this sample are 60,000 to 80,000 clones; about 90% of them occurred a single time. The ten largest account for 1.3% of the sample.

This material consisted of unstimulated CD8+ T cells sorted from spleen or lymph node cells, taken before intestinal transplant. The clonotype originates from a human donor who received an intestinal transplant. The sequence is built from TRBV7-9 and TRBJ2-2, with no confidently assigned D gene. Here is the DNA: TGTGCCAGCAGCCCTTCGGGCACCGGGGAGCTGTTTTTT. This gives the protein CASSPSGTGELFF. Reference TRBV7-9 and TRBJ2-2 genes cover what lies past the CDR3, so the full variable domain is DTGVSQNPRHKITKRGQNVTFRCDPISEHNRLYWYRQTLGQGPEFLTYFQNEAQLEKSRLLSDRFSAERPKGSFSTLEIQRTEQGDSAMYLCASSPSGTGELFFGEGSRLTVL.